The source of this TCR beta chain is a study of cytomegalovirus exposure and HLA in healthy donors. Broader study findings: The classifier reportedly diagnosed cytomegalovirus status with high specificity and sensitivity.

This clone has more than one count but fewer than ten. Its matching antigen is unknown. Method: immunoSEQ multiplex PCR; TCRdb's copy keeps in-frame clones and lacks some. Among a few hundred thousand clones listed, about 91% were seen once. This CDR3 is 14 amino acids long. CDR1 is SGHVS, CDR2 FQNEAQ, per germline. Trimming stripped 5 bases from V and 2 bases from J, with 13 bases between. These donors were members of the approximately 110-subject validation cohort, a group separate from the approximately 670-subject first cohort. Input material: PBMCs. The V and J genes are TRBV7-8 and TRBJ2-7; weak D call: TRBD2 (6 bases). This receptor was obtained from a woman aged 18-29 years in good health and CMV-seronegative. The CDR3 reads CASSPSREAYEQYF. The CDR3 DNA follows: TGTGCCAGCAGCCCGAGCAGGGAGGCCTACGAGCAGTACTTC.